Below are 17 T cell receptor beta chains sequenced from a single sample in a study of control samples from healthy donors and cancer patients. The assay was immunoSEQ multiplex PCR, and TCRdb's table has in-frame clones only and misses some. Of about 57,000 clones listed, roughly 92% were seen once; the top ten hold around 4%. Source material: blood. All receptors come from a man younger than 40 in good health.

There are a few counts of this clone. The chain links TRBV30 to TRBJ2-7; D remains unclear. CDR3 size: 12 residues. Trimming left V 0 bases short and J 3 bases short, with 6 bases between. Germline CDR1 reads GTSNPN; CDR2 reads SVGIG (reference sequence). The CDR3 sequence is CAWSVQNYEQYF. In nucleotides, the CDR3 is TGTGCCTGGAGTGTACAGAACTACGAGCAGTACTTC. Supplemented by reference TRBV30 and TRBJ2-7, the full variable domain reads SQTIHQWPATLVQPVGSPLSLECTVEGTSNPNLYWYRQAAGRGLQLLFYSVGIGQISSEVPQNLSASRPQDRQFILSSKKLLLSDSGFYLCAWSVQNYEQYFGPGTRLTVT.

V usage is TRBV19 and J usage is TRBJ2-1; D may be TRBD2 (6 bases). Trimming shortened V by 4 bases and J by 5 bases, and 9 bases separated the two germline ends. The length of the CDR3 is 13 residues. Germline lookup yields CDR1 LNHDA and CDR2 SQIVND (reference sequence). CDR3 protein: CASSKKRDNEQFF. As DNA, the CDR3 is TGTGCCAGTAGTAAAAAGCGGGACAATGAGCAGTTCTTC. Full variable domain (missing parts from reference TRBV19 and TRBJ2-1): DGGITQSPKYLFRKEGQNVTLSCEQNLNHDAMYWYRQDPGQGLRLIYYSQIVNDFQKGDIAEGYSVSREKKESFPLTVTSAQKNPTAFYLCASSKKRDNEQFFGPGTRLTVL.

The chain links TRBV20-1 to TRBJ1-4; D is uncertain. With 6 bases removed from V and 6 bases from J, the gap between germline ends came to 8 bases. The length of the CDR3 is 11 residues. Germline V gene sequence: CDR1 DFQATT, CDR2 SNEGSKA (reference sequence). CDR3 sequence (DNA): TGCAGTGCGGTTAGGGATGAAAAACTGTTTTTT. Translating gives CSAVRDEKLFF.

V and J are TRBV2 and TRBJ1-5; D unresolved. The CDR3 sequence is 15 residues long. CDR1 and CDR2 (germline): SNHLY, FYNNEI. V lost 4 bases and J 0 bases, leaving 10 bases between the germline ends. The DNA for the CDR3 is TGTGCCAGCAGTGGATCGGTAGTTAGCAATCAGCCCCAGCATTTT. Translated, it gives CASSGSVVSNQPQHF.

V is TRBV5-1 and J is TRBJ1-4, with 11 bases matching TRBD1. Germline CDR1 SGHRS, CDR2 YFSETQ. The CDR3 covers 17 residues. V lost 1 base, J lost 4 bases, and 6 bases stayed unmatched. CDR3: CASSLYGTGGDNEKLFF. Here the CDR3 DNA reads TGCGCCAGCAGCTTGTACGGGACAGGGGGAGATAATGAAAAACTGTTTTTT.

The V gene is TRBV9, the J gene TRBJ2-7; TRBD2 is a possible D gene (5 bases). Germline V gene sequence: CDR1 SGDLS, CDR2 YYNGEE. The CDR3 has 15 amino acids. V was clipped by 0 bases and J by 2 bases, with 12 bases between them. CDR3 residues: CASSVGGGFPYEQYF. The CDR3 nucleotides are TGTGCCAGCAGCGTAGGAGGCGGGTTCCCCTACGAGCAGTACTTC.

This chain links TRBV5-1 with TRBJ2-5; 12 bases are a match to TRBD1. Losses at the gene ends were 4 bases for V and 6 bases for J; bases not matched to a gene: 10. The germline gives CDR1 SGHRS, CDR2 YFSETQ. The CDR3 has 16 amino acids. The CDR3 DNA reads TGCGCCAGCAGCCCCTCCGGGACAGGGGGCGTTCAGACCCAGTACTTC. The encoded protein is CASSPSGTGGVQTQYF.

The chain recombines TRBV28 with TRBJ1-5; maybe TRBD1 (6 bases). Trimming stripped 6 bases from V and 1 base from J, with 22 bases between. This CDR3 comprises 18 residues. The germline CDR1 and CDR2 sequences are MDHEN and SYDVKM. The CDR3 DNA reads as TGTGCCAGCAGGGGTTTCCCCGGGATAGGGGGAAGCAATCAGCCCCAGCATTTT. Residues: CASRGFPGIGGSNQPQHF.

The chain is built from TRBV28 and TRBJ1-2, with D perhaps matching TRBD1 (5 bases). V lost 2 bases, J lost 3 bases, and 13 bases lay in between. The CDR3 totals 15 residues. CDR1 and CDR2 from the germline V gene are MDHEN and SYDVKM. CDR3 sequence (DNA): TGTGCCAGCAGTTTAACGAAGACAGCCCACTATGGCTACACCTTC. Translated, it gives CASSLTKTAHYGYTF.

This chain links TRBV18 with TRBJ1-1, with D maybe TRBD1 (5 bases). Germline V gene sequence: CDR1 KGHSH, CDR2 LQKENI. V was cut by 4 bases and J by 0 bases, with 6 bases left in between. The CDR3 is 13 residues long. CDR3 nucleotides: TGTGCCAGCTCACAGGGGTTGAACACTGAAGCTTTCTTT. Translation gives CASSQGLNTEAFF.

The chain combines TRBV6-2 or TRBV6-3 with TRBJ1-4; maybe TRBD1 (6 bases). Germline V CDR1 and CDR2: MNHEY, SVGEGT. V was clipped by 6 bases and J by 4 bases, with 18 bases between them. The CDR3 is 16 residues long. The CDR3 spells CASSQAADSFNEKLFF. Written as DNA, the CDR3 is TGTGCCAGCAGCCAAGCCGCGGACAGTTTTAATGAAAAACTGTTTTTT.

The rearrangement uses TRBV13 and TRBJ2-3; D is possibly TRBD1 or TRBD2 (5 bases each). CDR1 PRHDT and CDR2 FYEKMQ come from the germline V gene (reference sequence). CDR3 size: 13 residues. Trimming cost V 10 bases and J 2 bases, with 13 bases left between them. The CDR3 reads CATRDLNTDTQYF. The DNA for the CDR3 is TGTGCCACCAGGGACCTGAACACAGATACGCAGTATTTT. The full variable domain, rest sourced from reference TRBV13 and TRBJ2-3, is AAGVIQSPRHLIKEKRETATLKCYPIPRHDTVYWYQQGPGQDPQFLISFYEKMQSDKGSIPDRFSAQQFSDYHSELNMSSLELGDSALYFCATRDLNTDTQYFGPGTRLTVL.

The V gene is TRBV30, the J gene TRBJ2-1; D is possibly TRBD2 (7 bases). The CDR3 contains 13 residues. Germline V lookup: CDR1 GTSNPN, CDR2 SVGIG (reference sequence). V lost 8 bases, J lost 2 bases, and 13 bases lay in between. CDR3: CAGGDNAYNEQFF. DNA of the CDR3: TGTGCCGGGGGGGACAACGCCTACAATGAGCAGTTCTTC.

The chain is built from TRBV14 and TRBJ1-1; unclear D gene. Germline lookup yields CDR1 SGHDN and CDR2 FVKESK. The V gene lost 1 base and the J gene lost 1 base, with 7 bases spanning the gap. This CDR3 region has 14 residues. CDR3: CASSQAVGNTEAFF. DNA of the CDR3: TGTGCCAGCAGCCAAGCAGTAGGGAACACTGAAGCTTTCTTT. The entire variable domain, with the rest obtained from reference TRBV14 and TRBJ1-1, is as follows: EAGVTQFPSHSVIEKGQTVTLRCDPISGHDNLYWYRRVMGKEIKFLLHFVKESKQDESGMPNNRFLAERTGGTYSTLKVQPAELEDSGVYFCASSQAVGNTEAFFGQGTRLTVV.

This clone occurred once. The rearrangement links TRBV19 to TRBJ1-2; D remains unclear. Germline CDR1 is LNHDA and CDR2 is SQIVND (reference sequence). V lost 5 bases and J 2 bases, leaving 15 bases between the germline ends. The CDR3 loop spans 15 amino acids. The CDR3 sequence is CASSEDNLINYGYTF. CDR3 sequence (DNA): TGTGCCAGTAGTGAAGACAACCTAATAAACTATGGCTACACCTTC.

This clone occurred once. V gene TRBV7-8 combines with J gene TRBJ1-1, with TRBD1 matching 8 bases. V dropped 5 bases and J dropped 2; count of bases not matched to a gene: 7. Germline CDR1 SGHVS, CDR2 FQNEAQ. The length of the CDR3 is 15 residues. This CDR3 reads CASSQDRALNTEAFF. In DNA form, the CDR3 reads TGTGCCAGCAGCCAGGACAGGGCGTTAAACACTGAAGCTTTCTTT.

The chain employs TRBV2 and TRBJ1-5, with D maybe TRBD1 (5 bases). This CDR3 is 16 amino acids long. The V gene lost 5 bases and the J gene lost 1 base, with 15 bases spanning the gap. In germline, CDR1 is SNHLY, CDR2 FYNNEI. This chain's CDR3 is CASSLFPGGSNQPQHF. The CDR3 DNA follows: TGTGCCAGCAGTCTATTTCCGGGGGGGAGCAATCAGCCCCAGCATTTT.